This T cell receptor (beta chain) appears in the sequencing data of a study of T-cell reconstitution after alpha-beta-depleted transplantation in children. Study observations and caveats: Alpha-beta T cells about two months after transplant reportedly derived from several hundred expanded graft clones. Most T-cell counts and diversity one year after the transplant came from T cells that were newly produced.

Unique molecular identifiers were used in preparing the TCRbeta library. TCRdb analysed the PCR reads with MiXCR anew, one entry per CDR3 protein. The data hold about 200,000 distinct CDR3 sequences, with around 9.2% observed a single time. Germline CDR1 and CDR2: SGDLS and YYNGEE. The CDR3 extends over 16 amino acids. J was trimmed by 4 bases and V by 3 bases; bases with no gene match: 11. This clonotype was observed a handful of times. Its antigen is still unknown. The rearrangement uses TRBV9 and TRBJ2-7, with 9 bases lining up with TRBD2. The material was PBMCs, mostly from graft donor cells, obtained 360 days after TCRalphabeta/CD19-depleted stem cell transplant. The sequence derives from a male patient between 2 and 10 years old who had a stem cell transplant for acute myeloid leukemia, so the T cells may come from the graft donor. The CDR3 sequence is CASSAKASGNRYEQYF. The CDR3 bases are TGTGCCAGCAGCGCCAAAGCTAGCGGGAATAGATACGAGCAGTACTTC.